Shown below are 27 T cell receptor beta chains from a single sample sequenced in a study of blood T cells in healthy people across ages. A second about 7 to 11 cycle PCR used barcoded and J-beta primers. TCRdb fed the 5' RACE reads into MiXCR, producing one record per CDR3 protein. The profile shows 1,300,000 or so distinct CDR3 sequences, around 59% of them singletons. Sequenced material: blood. These receptors were collected from a young man in good health.

Remarks on this clonotype: One end of the junction fails to match germline, which may point to a read error. J is TRBJ2-3 and V is TRBV27; D is unclear. CDR1 and CDR2 from the germline V gene are MNHEY and SMNVEV (reference sequence). This CDR3 region has 13 residues. Written as DNA, the CDR3 is TGTGCCAGCAGAGGAGTGGGCACAGATACGCAGTGTTTT. As protein: CASRGVGTDTQCF.

There are a few counts of this clonotype. The CDR3 sequence: CASSPPPGTGYSPLHF. The CDR3 DNA follows: TGTGCCAGCAGCCCCCCTCCCGGGACAGGATATTCACCCCTCCACTTT. This sequence joins TRBV11-2 and TRBJ1-6; 8 positions agree with TRBD1. The CDR3 is 16 residues long. In germline, CDR1 is SGHAT, CDR2 FQNNGV. Trimming cost V 5 bases and J 8 bases; bases outside gene matches: 11.

The chain is built from TRBV27 and TRBJ1-2; D perhaps matches TRBD1 (6 bases). V lost 4 bases and J lost 3, with 12 bases in between. The germline gives CDR1 MNHEY, CDR2 SMNVEV (reference sequence). This CDR3 is built from 14 residues. Here the CDR3 DNA reads TGTGCCAGCAGTTACCGGCAGGGGCACTATGGCTACACCTTC. Translated: CASSYRQGHYGYTF.

This clonotype occurred a few times. The chain uses TRBV3-1 and TRBJ2-1; no firm D call. The length of the CDR3 is 15 residues. Per the germline V gene, CDR1 is LGHDT and CDR2 is YNNKEL (reference sequence). V dropped 0 bases and J dropped 2 bases, with 8 bases sitting between them. Written as DNA, the CDR3 is TGTGCCAGCAGCCAAGAGGGCCCCCCCTACAATGAGCAGTTCTTC. Translation: CASSQEGPPYNEQFF.

This clonotype came up once. The chain is built from TRBV4-1 and TRBJ2-1; D remains ambiguous. Trimming left V 4 bases short and J 5 bases short, with 12 bases between. The CDR3 extends over 14 amino acids. The germline V gene has CDR1 MGHRA and CDR2 YSYEKL. For the CDR3, the DNA is TGCGCCAGCAGCCCGTTATCTGAAAACAATGAGCAGTTCTTC. Its translation is CASSPLSENNEQFF.

The chain combines TRBV4-3 with TRBJ2-7; D not resolved. Germline lookup yields CDR1 LGHNA and CDR2 YSLEER. Trimming removed 0 bases from V and 2 bases from J, with 11 bases in between. The length of the CDR3 is 15 residues. CDR3 sequence (DNA): TGCGCCAGCAGCCAAGATTTCGCGGTTACCTACGAGCAGTACTTC. Translating gives CASSQDFAVTYEQYF.

The V and J genes are TRBV29-1 and TRBJ1-1; 7 nucleotides match TRBD1. The CDR3 spans 12 residues. V dropped 1 base and J dropped 8; count of bases not matched to a gene: 4. Germline CDR1 reads SQVTM; CDR2 reads ANQGSEA. Here the CDR3 DNA reads TGCAGCGTTGAAGGGGACAGCCTGGAAGCTTTCTTT. This codes for CSVEGDSLEAFF. The variable domain in full, with the rest retrieved from reference TRBV29-1 and TRBJ1-1, is SAVISQKPSRDICQRGTSLTIQCQVDSQVTMMFWYRQQPGQSLTLIATANQGSEATYESGFVIDKFPISRPNLTFSTLTVSNMSPEDSSIYLCSVEGDSLEAFFGQGTRLTVV.

In its sample, this clonotype was seen once. The V gene is TRBV5-1, the J gene TRBJ2-5; D is unresolved. Near its end, the DNA agrees better with TRBJ2-7, so the J call may be wrong. Germline V CDR1 and CDR2: SGHRS, YFSETQ. The CDR3 has 12 amino acids. The CDR3 here is CASSFEGREQYF. CDR3 DNA sequence: TGCGCCAGCAGCTTTGAAGGCCGCGAGCAGTACTTC.

The chain carries TRBV27 and TRBJ1-1; TRBD1 aligns across 11 bases. The CDR3 totals 15 residues. Losses at the gene ends were 7 bases for V and 1 base for J; bases not matched to a gene: 5. Germline V gene lookup returns CDR1 MNHEY and CDR2 SMNVEV (reference sequence). The CDR3 DNA follows: TGTGCCAGCACCAGGACAGGGGGCACGAACACTGAAGCTTTCTTT. Protein: CASTRTGGTNTEAFF.

The genes are TRBV20-1 and TRBJ2-1, with D perhaps matching TRBD2 (6 bases). Germline CDR1 is DFQATT and CDR2 is SNEGSKA (reference sequence). Deletions cut 6 bases from V and 10 bases from J, with 19 bases between. The CDR3 spans 13 residues. The CDR3 region has the DNA TGCAGTGCCGAGGGCGGGGCGTCATGGGAGCAGTTCTTC. Translated, it gives CSAEGGASWEQFF.

The chain employs TRBV4-1 and TRBJ2-5; D remains ambiguous. Germline CDR1 and CDR2: MGHRA and YSYEKL. The V end lost 1 base, the J end lost 1 base, and 10 bases lay between the germline ends. This CDR3 is built from 15 residues. The CDR3 reads CASSQVATTQETQYF. Written as DNA, the CDR3 is TGCGCCAGCAGCCAAGTAGCCACGACCCAAGAGACCCAGTACTTC.

The gene calls are TRBV29-1 and TRBJ2-7; D unresolved. V gave up 6 bases and J gave up 3 bases, with 12 bases separating them. CDR3 length equals 12 residues. Germline values: CDR1 SQVTM, CDR2 ANQGSEA. DNA for the CDR3: TGCAGCGTGGAATACAGAGGCTACGAGCAGTACTTC. Encoded protein: CSVEYRGYEQYF.

The table lists this clonotype with a few counts. This chain connects TRBV29-1 to TRBJ2-7; tentative D call: TRBD2 (6 bases). The CDR3 loop spans 13 amino acids. Per germline, CDR1 SQVTM and CDR2 ANQGSEA. V was pared by 4 bases and J by 1 base, with 11 bases between. CDR3 coding DNA: TGCAGCGTTGTCCAGGGACTTTCCTACGAGCAGTACTTC. It is translated as CSVVQGLSYEQYF.

V gene TRBV4-1 combines with J gene TRBJ1-6; a possible D gene is TRBD1 (5 bases). Trimming stripped 0 bases from V and 8 bases from J, with 5 bases between. CDR1 MGHRA and CDR2 YSYEKL come from the germline V gene. This CDR3 has 13 residues. CDR3 loop: CASSQEGDSPLHF. The CDR3 DNA reads as TGCGCCAGCAGCCAAGAAGGGGATTCACCCCTCCACTTT.

This clonotype was seen only a few times. CDR3 sequence (DNA): TGTGCCAGCGGGGACATTTACAATGAGCAGTTCTTC. Its translation: CASGDIYNEQFF. The V and J genes are TRBV6-2 or TRBV6-3 and TRBJ2-1; a possible D gene is TRBD1 (6 bases). Trimming stripped 8 bases from V and 4 bases from J, with 9 bases between. The V gene's germline CDR1 is MNHEY and CDR2 SVGEGT. The CDR3 is 12 amino acids.

This sequence joins TRBV5-1 and TRBJ2-5, with D perhaps TRBD1 or TRBD2 (6 bases each). This CDR3 is built from 14 residues. Trimming took 6 bases from V and 3 from J, leaving 15 bases between them. The V gene's germline CDR1 is SGHRS and CDR2 YFSETQ. The CDR3 loop is CASNTGTGEETQYF. DNA for the CDR3: TGCGCCAGCAATACAGGGACTGGGGAAGAGACCCAGTACTTC.

The table lists this clonotype with a few counts. The rearrangement joins TRBV27 to TRBJ2-1; D remains ambiguous. Germline-derived CDR1 and CDR2 are MNHEY and SMNVEV (reference sequence). The CDR3 loop spans 16 amino acids. Between the trimmed V and J ends, which lost 3 bases and 6 bases, there was a span of 18 bases. The DNA for the CDR3 is TGTGCCAGCAGTTTGGCCCCCCGGATTGCTTTCAATGAGCAGTTCTTC. Its protein is CASSLAPRIAFNEQFF.

This sequence joins TRBV20-1 and TRBJ1-2; 11 bases map to TRBD1. Trimming took 5 bases from V and 8 from J; bases not matched to a gene: 7. Germline V gives CDR1 DFQATT, CDR2 SNEGSKA (reference sequence). The CDR3 spans 13 residues. CDR3 loop: CSAGGQGGEGYTF. The CDR3 nucleotides read TGCAGTGCTGGGGGACAGGGGGGTGAAGGCTACACCTTC.

The chain combines TRBV12-3 or TRBV12-4 with TRBJ2-2, with D tentatively TRBD2 (5 bases). This CDR3 spans 13 amino acids. V was shortened by 7 bases and J by 6 bases, with 12 bases between the two germline ends. As DNA, the CDR3 is TGTGCCAGCACTCTCATCGGGGCCGGGGAGCTGTTTTTT. Residues: CASTLIGAGELFF.

This clonotype was seen only a few times. This chain uses TRBV14 with TRBJ2-5, with D uncertain. The ends were cut back, 0 bases at V and 6 bases at J, with 8 bases in the middle. The CDR3 spans 13 residues. Germline lookup yields CDR1 SGHDN and CDR2 FVKESK. The CDR3 loop reads CASSQDGSQTQYF. Here the CDR3 DNA reads TGTGCCAGCAGCCAAGATGGCAGTCAGACCCAGTACTTC.

The V gene is TRBV4-1, the J gene TRBJ2-3, with D possibly matching TRBD1 (5 bases). Per germline, CDR1 MGHRA and CDR2 YSYEKL. The CDR3 extends over 13 amino acids. V shed 6 bases and J shed 2 bases, with 9 bases lying between them. The CDR3 DNA reads as TGCGCCAGCAGTCGGACACTCACAGATACGCAGTATTTT. This translates into CASSRTLTDTQYF.

The J gene is TRBJ1-1, the V gene TRBV6-2 or TRBV6-3; unclear D gene. CDR3 length: 13 amino acids. Germline lookup yields CDR1 MNHEY and CDR2 SVGEGT. V was shortened by 2 bases and J by 7 bases, with 11 bases between the two germline ends. The CDR3 DNA follows: TGTGCCAGCAGTTACGTTGGCTGGATTGAAGCTTTCTTT. This codes for CASSYVGWIEAFF.

This chain connects TRBV12-3 or TRBV12-4 to TRBJ2-7; D remains ambiguous. The DNA end is a closer match to TRBJ2-5, so the J assignment may be wrong. The CDR3 length is 14 residues. CDR3 nucleotide sequence: TGTGCCAGCAGTTTAGCCGTGAATAGGGAGACCCAGTACTTC. Its translation is CASSLAVNRETQYF.

This clonotype has just a few counts. The CDR3 loop reads CASSRPVGQVYDEQYF. The CDR3 coding sequence is TGTGCCAGCAGCCGACCCGTGGGACAGGTGTACGACGAGCAGTACTTC. This chain uses TRBV7-2 with TRBJ2-4, with TRBD1 identical over 8 bases. The tail of the sequence fits TRBJ2-7 better, so the J call may be wrong. Germline values: CDR1 SGHTA, CDR2 FQGNSA. The CDR3 runs 16 residues.

The chain recombines TRBV6-6 with TRBJ2-7; the match to TRBD2 covers 7 bases. After removal of 7 bases from V and 0 bases from J, the junction contained 9 bases not matched to a gene. Germline V lookup: CDR1 MNHNY, CDR2 SVGAGI (reference sequence). The CDR3 sequence is 15 residues long. The CDR3 sequence is CASIQLRGVSYEQYF. In DNA, the CDR3 is TGTGCCAGCATCCAACTTCGGGGGGTCTCCTACGAGCAGTACTTC.

There are a few counts of this clonotype. The CDR3 spells CAILAGESYEQYF. As DNA, the CDR3 is TGTGCCATCCTAGCGGGAGAGAGCTACGAGCAGTACTTC. V and J are TRBV11-2 and TRBJ2-7; TRBD2 matches at 10 bases. Looked up from germline, CDR1 is SGHAT and CDR2 is FQNNGV. The V segment lost 10 bases and the J segment 3 bases; nucleotides outside the gene matches: 6. CDR3 size: 13 residues.

The chain recombines TRBV29-1 with TRBJ1-5, with D perhaps TRBD1 (6 bases). V was pared by 5 bases and J by 4 bases, with 15 bases between. Germline V lookup: CDR1 SQVTM, CDR2 ANQGSEA. There are 14 residues in the CDR3. CDR3 amino acids: CSVNEQGENQPQHF. The CDR3 nucleotides are TGCAGCGTTAATGAACAGGGTGAGAATCAGCCCCAGCATTTT. Supplemented by reference TRBV29-1 and TRBJ1-5, the full variable domain reads SAVISQKPSRDICQRGTSLTIQCQVDSQVTMMFWYRQQPGQSLTLIATANQGSEATYESGFVIDKFPISRPNLTFSTLTVSNMSPEDSSIYLCSVNEQGENQPQHFGDGTRLSIL.